The rows below give T cell receptor beta chains drawn from one sample of a study of blood T cells in healthy people across ages. TCRdb fed the 5' RACE reads into MiXCR, producing one record per CDR3 protein. In the table there are over 1,500,000 distinct CDR3 sequences, 49% of which are singletons. Sequencing was carried out using blood. All receptors derive from a woman in her forties in good health. Both conserved end residues are part of each CDR3. D genes are given only for firm matches. Where a row states a size, it is once, few, many or the class of an expanded clone; other rows omit it.

TRBV5-1	TRBJ2-3	TRBD2	few	CASSYGTSEGTDTQYF	TGCGCCAGCAGCTACGGGACTAGCGAGGGCACAGATACGCAGTATTTT
TRBV29-1	TRBJ1-2	-	-	CSVEDPLREGAYGYTF	TGCAGCGTTGAAGACCCCCTGAGGGAGGGAGCCTATGGCTACACCTTC
TRBV11-2	TRBJ1-2	-	-	CASKIRGDYGYTF	TGTGCCAGCAAAATCAGGGGAGACTATGGCTACACCTTC
TRBV28	TRBJ1-4	-	-	CASSTLVNREKLFF	TGTGCCAGCAGTACCCTCGTTAACCGTGAAAAACTGTTTTTT
TRBV29-1	TRBJ2-7	-	once	CSVVFGGNSYEQYF	TGCAGCGTTGTATTCGGCGGTAACTCCTACGAGCAGTACTTC
TRBV29-1	TRBJ2-7	-	-	CSVVEDRGLGEQYF	TGCAGCGTTGTTGAGGACCGCGGGCTTGGCGAGCAGTACTTC
TRBV7-2	TRBJ1-2	TRBD1	-	CASRGGSGYGYTF	TGTGCCAGCAGAGGGGGCAGTGGCTATGGCTACACCTTC
TRBV4-3	TRBJ2-7	-	-	CASSSDGAGAIYEQYF	TGCGCCAGCAGCTCAGATGGGGCAGGGGCCATCTACGAGCAGTACTTC
TRBV28	TRBJ1-5	-	-	CASSDIWPQHF	TGTGCCAGCAGTGATATTTGGCCCCAGCATTTT
TRBV20-1	TRBJ2-5	-	-	CSASRDLGQETQYF	TGCAGTGCTAGCCGGGACTTAGGGCAAGAGACCCAGTACTTC
TRBV9	TRBJ2-5	-	-	CASSVGGAYQETQYF	TGTGCCAGCAGCGTAGGCGGGGCATACCAAGAGACCCAGTACTTC
TRBV6-6	TRBJ2-3	-	many	CASSYRESGTDTQYF	TGTGCCAGCAGTTACCGCGAGTCAGGCACAGATACGCAGTATTTT
TRBV11-2	TRBJ2-3	TRBD2	-	CASSPRDSGVDTQYF	TGTGCCAGCAGCCCCCGTGATAGCGGGGTCGATACGCAGTATTTT
TRBV29-1	TRBJ1-1	-	few	CSVVRVNTEAFF	TGCAGCGTTGTTCGGGTGAACACTGAAGCTTTCTTT
TRBV7-9	TRBJ2-2	TRBD1	-	CASRGDRLNTGELFF	TGTGCCAGCAGGGGGGACAGACTGAACACCGGGGAGCTGTTTTTT
TRBV12-5	TRBJ2-1	-	-	CASGLVKGKGIDEQFF	TGTGCTAGTGGTTTGGTTAAGGGGAAGGGGATCGACGAGCAGTTCTTC
TRBV5-6	TRBJ2-7	-	-	CASSSGSTHEQYF	TGTGCCAGCAGCTCCGGGTCTACTCACGAGCAGTACTTC
TRBV7-2	TRBJ2-5	-	-	CASSLVGRSEETQYF	TGTGCCAGCAGCTTAGTTGGGCGGTCGGAAGAGACCCAGTACTTC
TRBV20-1	TRBJ1-6	-	once	CSASWTVDSPLHF	TGCAGTGCTTCATGGACAGTAGATTCACCCCTCCACTTT
TRBV20-1	TRBJ2-1	TRBD2	-	CSAYIAGDYNEQFF	TGCAGTGCTTATATAGCGGGGGACTACAATGAGCAGTTCTTC